The 7 T cell receptor beta chains presented below share a single source sample, sequenced in a study of shared clonotypes between healthy human individuals. CD45RO-negative cells were positively selected for CCR7, leaving out terminally differentiated effector memory CD45RA+ cells. Clones were read by immunoSEQ multiplex PCR, and TCRdb kept only the in-frame ones, dropping some. The sample has roughly 600,000 clones; roughly 98% are singletons. Sequenced sample: naive CD8+ T cells sorted from blood. The receptors were gathered from a man aged 30-40 years in good health.

The genes are TRBV7-6 and TRBJ2-5, with TRBD2 identical over 11 bases. After removal of 7 bases from V and 4 bases from J, the junction contained 14 bases not matched to a gene. Per the germline V gene, CDR1 is SGHVS and CDR2 is FNYEAQ. CDR3 size: 17 residues. DNA for the CDR3: TGTGCCAGCACCCTCGGACTAGCGGGTCGGGGACGAGAGACCCAGTACTTC. It encodes CASTLGLAGRGRETQYF.

Remarks on this clone: The same CDR3 is also encoded by other DNA sequences in this sample. The chain joins TRBV18 to TRBJ2-2; TRBD2 matches at 7 bases. Germline trimming cut 3 bases from V and 5 bases from J; bases unmatched to any gene: 9. The CDR3 is 16 amino acids. Germline CDR1 is KGHSH and CDR2 is LQKENI. CDR3 sequence reads: CASSPFGLGSTGELFF. CDR3 nucleotides: TGTGCCAGCTCACCGTTTGGACTAGGCTCTACCGGGGAGCTGTTTTTT.

This rearrangement joins TRBV6-5 to TRBJ2-1, with 7 bases aligning to TRBD2. V was clipped by 8 bases and J by 5 bases; unmatched bases: 9. CDR3 size: 14 residues. Germline values: CDR1 MNHEY, CDR2 SVGAGI. The CDR3 region is CASGLAGVNNEQFF. For the CDR3, the DNA is TGTGCCAGCGGGTTAGCGGGCGTTAACAATGAGCAGTTCTTC.

This chain uses TRBV7-9 with TRBJ2-5, with 7 bases aligning to TRBD1. The germline V gene has CDR1 SEHNR and CDR2 FQNEAQ (reference sequence). Trimming cost V 5 bases and J 7 bases; bases outside gene matches: 16. The CDR3 loop spans 16 amino acids. The CDR3: CASSPATGPRFGTQYF. In DNA, the CDR3 is TGTGCCAGCAGCCCCGCGACAGGGCCCAGGTTTGGGACCCAGTACTTC.

This chain connects TRBV15 to TRBJ2-1; a possible D gene is TRBD2 (6 bases). Trimming removed 2 bases at V and 4 bases at J, with 18 bases between. The CDR3 loop spans 17 amino acids. Germline loops: CDR1 LNHNV, CDR2 YYDKDF (reference sequence). The CDR3 here is CATSRSEGTAPYNEQFF. The CDR3 bases are TGTGCCACCAGCAGAAGCGAGGGGACTGCACCGTACAATGAGCAGTTCTTC.

This sequence joins TRBV7-6 and TRBJ2-7; D not resolved. This CDR3 is 13 amino acids long. Germline V CDR1 and CDR2: SGHVS, FNYEAQ. V lost 1 base to trimming and J lost 6 bases, with 10 bases between them. The chain's CDR3 is CASSLEVWFEQYF. CDR3 nucleotide sequence: TGTGCCAGCAGCTTAGAGGTGTGGTTCGAGCAGTACTTC. The entire variable domain, with the rest obtained from reference TRBV7-6 and TRBJ2-7, is as follows: GAGVSQSPRYKVTKRGQDVALRCDPISGHVSLYWYRQALGQGPEFLTYFNYEAQQDKSGLPNDRFSAERPEGSISTLTIQRTEQRDSAMYRCASSLEVWFEQYFGPGTRLTVT.

The chain couples TRBV2 to TRBJ2-5; unclear D gene. Germline lookup yields CDR1 SNHLY and CDR2 FYNNEI. The CDR3 consists of 14 residues. Between the trimmed V and J ends, which lost 8 bases and 5 bases, there was a span of 18 bases. CDR3 amino acids: CASQDLRVGETQYF. The CDR3 coding sequence is TGTGCCAGCCAGGATTTAAGAGTGGGGGAGACCCAGTACTTC.